This TCR beta chain was identified in a study of TIL therapy for anti-PD-1-resistant metastatic lung cancer. For the study at large: Tumors had a median PD-L1 proportion score of approximately 6.4%.

General study findings and limits: The cohort had more treatment-naive, never-smoker and oncogene-addicted patients than typical. TIL cultures after expansion showed higher clonality and lower diversity than baseline tumor (median 6% vs 31%).

Indicated time point: pre-treatment sample, taken before nivolumab and TIL therapy. Pleural nodules or supraclavicular lymph nodes made up most of the excised metastases sampled. As concerns this clone: Its antigen is unknown.

The libraries were made with immunoSEQ v3. Survey-level samples got around 2.1 million read pairs; deep-level samples got 5-6 million. Assay used: immunoSEQ multiplex PCR; TCRdb lists only in-frame clones, some missing. The table has some 13,000 clones, less than 70% seen once. CDR3 length equals 15 residues. The V gene lost 3 bases and the J gene lost 2 bases, with 14 bases spanning the gap. From germline, CDR1 is SGHTA and CDR2 FQGNSA. Here the sequenced sample was tumor tissue, taken at baseline. The clonotype originates from a woman between 25 and 85 years old with non-small cell lung cancer. The chain employs TRBV7-2 and TRBJ2-7; the D gene is possibly TRBD2 (5 bases). CDR3 DNA: TGTGCCAGCAGCTTCGCGACTGGAGGAGCCTACGAGCAGTACTTC. Translated, it gives CASSFATGGAYEQYF.